The 12 T cell receptor beta chains presented below share a single source sample, sequenced in a study of blood T cell repertoires in COVID-19. Clones were sequenced by immunoSEQ multiplex PCR, and TCRdb holds only the in-frame ones, with some missing. The sample contains about 54,000 clones, 90% of which appear only once. The sample taken for sequencing was peripheral blood. The receptors were gathered from a woman aged 40 to 49 with active COVID-19.

The chain couples TRBV19 to TRBJ2-7; TRBD2 matches at 10 bases. The CDR3 is 14 residues long. Trimming cost V 7 bases and J 7 bases; bases outside gene matches: 10. Germline V gene data show CDR1 as LNHDA and CDR2 as SQIVND (reference sequence). The CDR3: CASTPSGSSREQYF. The DNA for the CDR3 is TGTGCCAGTACCCCTAGCGGGAGCAGCAGGGAGCAGTACTTC.

This clone is a singleton in its sample. This chain connects TRBV4-2 to TRBJ2-7; 9 positions match TRBD2. Germline CDR1 is LGHNA and CDR2 is YNFKEQ. V lost 2 bases and J lost 4; bases outside the gene matches: 12. The CDR3 has 17 residues. This CDR3 reads CASSQQAPGLAGYEQYF. For the CDR3, the DNA is TGTGCCAGCAGCCAACAAGCACCGGGTCTAGCGGGATACGAGCAGTACTTC.

The chain uses TRBV4-2 and TRBJ2-3; perhaps TRBD1 as D (5 bases). Between the trimmed V and J ends, which lost 2 bases and 6 bases, there was a span of 21 bases. Germline V gene data show CDR1 as LGHNA and CDR2 as YNFKEQ. The CDR3 has 17 amino acids. For the CDR3, the DNA is TGTGCCAGCAGCCAACAATCGTGGGGCGCTCCTGGGGATACGCAGTATTTT. As protein: CASSQQSWGAPGDTQYF.

This sequence joins TRBV20-1 and TRBJ1-4; no clear D. With 3 bases removed from V and 0 bases from J, the gap between germline ends came to 11 bases. Germline values: CDR1 DFQATT, CDR2 SNEGSKA (reference sequence). There are 15 residues in the CDR3. CDR3 bases: TGCAGTGCTAGTGCTGGGCATGCAACTAATGAAAAACTGTTTTTT. Translated: CSASAGHATNEKLFF.

The chain links TRBV29-1 to TRBJ1-2; possibly TRBD1 for D (5 bases). Germline CDR1 reads SQVTM; CDR2 reads ANQGSEA. This CDR3 spans 11 amino acids. The germline V and J ends were trimmed by 3 bases and 6 bases, with 8 bases remaining between them. DNA of the CDR3: TGCAGCGTTGAGGGGGGGGATGGCTACACCTTC. This translates into CSVEGGDGYTF. Full variable domain (rest looked up from reference TRBV29-1 and TRBJ1-2): SAVISQKPSRDICQRGTSLTIQCQVDSQVTMMFWYRQQPGQSLTLIATANQGSEATYESGFVIDKFPISRPNLTFSTLTVSNMSPEDSSIYLCSVEGGDGYTFGSGTRLTVV.

The chain combines TRBV5-1 with TRBJ1-1, with D hard to call. Germline V gene data show CDR1 as SGHRS and CDR2 as YFSETQ. The CDR3 contains 16 residues. Trimming left V 5 bases short and J 7 bases short, with 24 bases between. CDR3 in DNA: TGCGCCAGCAGTGAGCAACCTGAGTCGACAAGGATTGAAGCTTTCTTT. Its protein product is CASSEQPESTRIEAFF.

V is TRBV29-1 and J is TRBJ2-2; a weak D match, TRBD1 (6 bases). The germline CDR1 and CDR2 sequences are SQVTM and ANQGSEA. V shed 7 bases and J shed 6 bases, with 18 bases lying between them. The CDR3 is made up of 14 amino acids. In DNA, the CDR3 is TGCAGCGGTGGGGGACAAGGGCCATCCGGGGAGCTGTTTTTT. It yields the protein CSGGGQGPSGELFF.

V gene TRBV7-9 combines with J gene TRBJ1-1; 7 bases align to TRBD1. Germline loops: CDR1 SEHNR, CDR2 FQNEAQ (reference sequence). Losses at the gene ends were 5 bases for V and 5 bases for J; bases not matched to a gene: 17. The CDR3 runs 17 residues. DNA for the CDR3: TGTGCCAGCAGCCTGGGGACAGCGACGCTTGTGGGAACTGAAGCTTTCTTT. Translating it yields CASSLGTATLVGTEAFF.

The J gene is TRBJ2-5, the V gene TRBV5-5; 11 nucleotides agree with TRBD2. Germline V gene sequence: CDR1 SGHKS, CDR2 YYEKEE (reference sequence). The ends lost 4 bases at V and 0 bases at J; junction bases unmatched: 2. The CDR3 is 15 amino acids. The CDR3: CASSVGLADQETQYF. Written as DNA, the CDR3 is TGTGCCAGCAGCGTGGGACTAGCGGACCAAGAGACCCAGTACTTC.

V and J are TRBV19 and TRBJ2-1; 15 bases fit TRBD2. V gave up 9 bases and J gave up 0 bases; unmatched junction bases: 12. This CDR3 is built from 19 residues. The germline gives CDR1 LNHDA, CDR2 SQIVND (reference sequence). The CDR3 spells CASSKSGTSGRSSYNEQFF. CDR3 DNA sequence: TGTGCCAGCTCCAAGTCGGGGACTAGCGGGAGGTCCTCCTACAATGAGCAGTTCTTC. The variable domain in full, with the rest retrieved from reference TRBV19 and TRBJ2-1, is DGGITQSPKYLFRKEGQNVTLSCEQNLNHDAMYWYRQDPGQGLRLIYYSQIVNDFQKGDIAEGYSVSREKKESFPLTVTSAQKNPTAFYLCASSKSGTSGRSSYNEQFFGPGTRLTVL.

V usage is TRBV7-9 and J usage is TRBJ1-2; D is undetermined. The CDR3 length is 15 residues. Trimming left V 5 bases short and J 2 bases short, with 15 bases between. Germline loops: CDR1 SEHNR, CDR2 FQNEAQ (reference sequence). CDR3 region: CASSLPITVNYGYTF. CDR3 nucleotides: TGTGCCAGCAGCCTACCCATTACAGTGAACTATGGCTACACCTTC.

The rearrangement uses TRBV7-3 and TRBJ2-2; 11 bases line up with TRBD2. Germline CDR1 reads SGHTA; CDR2 reads FQGTGA. Trimming removed 5 bases from V and 1 base from J; junction bases left unmatched: 12. The CDR3 has 19 residues. CDR3 in DNA: TGTGCCAGCAGCCAAGTTGGCACTAGCGGGGGCCGGAACACCGGGGAGCTGTTTTTT. Its translation is CASSQVGTSGGRNTGELFF.